The 5 T cell receptor beta chains given below trace back to one sample, sequenced in a study of T cell repertoires in ileal Crohn's disease. Using immunoSEQ multiplex PCR, the repertoire was profiled, and TCRdb retains in-frame clones only, with some absent. The table has approximately 27,000 clones, about 81% seen once; the top ten hold around 5.4%. Sequencing input: ileal tissue. Receptor source: an adult with Crohn's disease.

This clone was seen just once. The rearrangement joins TRBV6-5 to TRBJ1-2; 9 bases align to TRBD1. The CDR3 is made up of 13 amino acids. The V gene end was trimmed by 6 bases and the J gene end by 5 bases; junction bases not matched to a gene: 4. From germline, CDR1 is MNHEY and CDR2 SVGAGI. The CDR3 DNA reads as TGTGCCAGCAGACCGGGACAGGGTTATGGCTACACCTTC. Its protein product is CASRPGQGYGYTF.

This clone was observed once. The sample has other DNA sequences that encode this CDR3 too. The chain combines TRBV10-2 with TRBJ2-2, with 10 bases matching TRBD2. V lost 6 bases to trimming and J lost 2 bases; unmatched junction nucleotides: 0. The CDR3 spans 14 residues. The germline V gene has CDR1 WSHSY and CDR2 SAAADI. CDR3 protein: CASRLAGNTGELFF. For the CDR3, the DNA is TGCGCCAGCAGACTAGCGGGAAACACCGGGGAGCTGTTTTTT.

The V call is TRBV6-5, the J call TRBJ2-7; D may be TRBD2 (5 bases). This CDR3 contains 15 residues. Trimming took off 5 bases at V and 2 bases at J, with 16 bases between the two ends. Germline CDR1 and CDR2: MNHEY and SVGAGI. The CDR3 DNA reads as TGTGCCAGCAGTCCTCGAGAGGGAACCCCCTACGAGCAGTACTTC. Amino acid sequence: CASSPREGTPYEQYF.

Remarks on this clone: Germline is not matched at one junction end, which may reflect a read error. This chain links TRBV30 with TRBJ1-5, with D tentatively TRBD1 (6 bases). Germline-derived CDR1 and CDR2 are GTSNPN and SVGIG (reference sequence). CDR3 length equals 15 residues. The CDR3 nucleotides read TGTGCCCGGAGTGTACAGGGAGTGAGCAATCAGCCCCAGCATTTT. It specifies CARSVQGVSNQPQHF.

The chain recombines TRBV7-2 with TRBJ2-7, with 15 bases matching TRBD2. The V gene end was trimmed by 4 bases and the J gene end by 2 bases; junction bases not matched to a gene: 0. CDR1 SGHTA and CDR2 FQGNSA come from the germline V gene. The CDR3 extends over 15 amino acids. As DNA, the CDR3 is TGTGCCAGCAGCTGGACTAGCGGGGGGGCCTACGAGCAGTACTTC. It encodes CASSWTSGGAYEQYF.